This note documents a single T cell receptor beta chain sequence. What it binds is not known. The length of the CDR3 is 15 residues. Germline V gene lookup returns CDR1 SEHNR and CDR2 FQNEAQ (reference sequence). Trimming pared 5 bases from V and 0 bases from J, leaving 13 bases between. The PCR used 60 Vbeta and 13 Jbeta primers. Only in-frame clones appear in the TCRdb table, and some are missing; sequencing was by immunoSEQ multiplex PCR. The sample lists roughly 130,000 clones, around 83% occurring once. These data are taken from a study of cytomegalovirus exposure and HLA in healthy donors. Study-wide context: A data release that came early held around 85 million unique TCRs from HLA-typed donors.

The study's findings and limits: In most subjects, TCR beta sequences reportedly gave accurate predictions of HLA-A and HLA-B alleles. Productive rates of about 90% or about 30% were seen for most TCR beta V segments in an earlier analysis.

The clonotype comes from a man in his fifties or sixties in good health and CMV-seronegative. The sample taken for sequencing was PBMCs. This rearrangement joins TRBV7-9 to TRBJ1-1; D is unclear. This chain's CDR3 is CASSPRERVNTEAFF. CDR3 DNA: TGTGCCAGCAGCCCTCGGGAGAGAGTGAACACTGAAGCTTTCTTT.